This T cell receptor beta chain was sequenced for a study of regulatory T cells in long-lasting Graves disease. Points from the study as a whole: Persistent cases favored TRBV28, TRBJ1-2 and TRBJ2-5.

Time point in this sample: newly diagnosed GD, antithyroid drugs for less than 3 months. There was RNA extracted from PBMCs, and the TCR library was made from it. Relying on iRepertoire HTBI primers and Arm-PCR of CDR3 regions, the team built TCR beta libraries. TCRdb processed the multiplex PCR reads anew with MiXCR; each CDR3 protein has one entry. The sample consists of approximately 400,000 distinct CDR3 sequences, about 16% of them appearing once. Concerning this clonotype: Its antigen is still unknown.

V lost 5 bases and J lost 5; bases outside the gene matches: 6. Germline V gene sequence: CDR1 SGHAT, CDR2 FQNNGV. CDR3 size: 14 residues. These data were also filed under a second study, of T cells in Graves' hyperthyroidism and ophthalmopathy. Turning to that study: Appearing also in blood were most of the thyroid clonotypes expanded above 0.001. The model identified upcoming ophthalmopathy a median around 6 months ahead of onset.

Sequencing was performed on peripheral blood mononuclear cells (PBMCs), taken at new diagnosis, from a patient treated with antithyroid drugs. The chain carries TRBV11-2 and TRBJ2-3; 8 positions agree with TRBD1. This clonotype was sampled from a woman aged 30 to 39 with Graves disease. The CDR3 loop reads CASSPGQGLDTQYF. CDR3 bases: TGTGCCAGCAGCCCCGGACAGGGATTAGATACGCAGTATTTT.